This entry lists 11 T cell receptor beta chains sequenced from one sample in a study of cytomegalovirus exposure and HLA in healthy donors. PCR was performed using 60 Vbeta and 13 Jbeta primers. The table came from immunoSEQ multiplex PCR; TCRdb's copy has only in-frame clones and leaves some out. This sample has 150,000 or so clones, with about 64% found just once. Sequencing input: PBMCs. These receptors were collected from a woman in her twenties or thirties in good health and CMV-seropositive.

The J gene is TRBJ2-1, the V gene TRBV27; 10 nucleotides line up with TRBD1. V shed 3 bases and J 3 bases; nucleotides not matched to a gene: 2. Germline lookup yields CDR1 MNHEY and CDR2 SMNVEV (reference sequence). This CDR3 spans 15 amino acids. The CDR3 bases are TGTGCCAGCAGTTTGACAGGGGGCTTCTACAATGAGCAGTTCTTC. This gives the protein CASSLTGGFYNEQFF.

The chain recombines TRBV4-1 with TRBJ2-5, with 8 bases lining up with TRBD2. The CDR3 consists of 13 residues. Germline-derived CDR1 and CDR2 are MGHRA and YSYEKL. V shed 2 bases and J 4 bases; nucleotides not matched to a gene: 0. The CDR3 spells CASSQTSGETQYF. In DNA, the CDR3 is TGCGCCAGCAGCCAAACTAGCGGAGAGACCCAGTACTTC.

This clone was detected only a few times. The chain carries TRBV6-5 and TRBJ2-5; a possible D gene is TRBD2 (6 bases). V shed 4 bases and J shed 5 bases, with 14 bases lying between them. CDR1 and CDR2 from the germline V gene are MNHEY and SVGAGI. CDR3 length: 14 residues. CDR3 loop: CASSWVPGEETQYF. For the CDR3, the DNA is TGTGCCAGCAGTTGGGTGCCGGGGGAGGAGACCCAGTACTTC.

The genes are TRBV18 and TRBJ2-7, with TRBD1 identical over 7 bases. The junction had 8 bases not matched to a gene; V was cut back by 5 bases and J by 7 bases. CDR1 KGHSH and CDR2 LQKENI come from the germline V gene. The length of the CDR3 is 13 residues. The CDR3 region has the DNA TGTGCCAGCTCAGCGGAAACAGGGGTTGAGCAGTACTTC. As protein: CASSAETGVEQYF.

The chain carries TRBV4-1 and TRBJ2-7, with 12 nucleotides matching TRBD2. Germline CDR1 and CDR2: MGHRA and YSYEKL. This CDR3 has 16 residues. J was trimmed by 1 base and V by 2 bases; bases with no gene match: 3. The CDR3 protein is CASSQFGTSGSYEQYF. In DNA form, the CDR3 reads TGCGCCAGCAGCCAATTCGGGACTAGCGGGTCCTACGAGCAGTACTTC.

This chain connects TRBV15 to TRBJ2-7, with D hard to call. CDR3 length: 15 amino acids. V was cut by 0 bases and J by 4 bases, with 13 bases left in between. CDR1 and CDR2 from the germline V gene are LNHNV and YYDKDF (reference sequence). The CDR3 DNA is TGTGCCACCAGCAGAGATACGGGTAGAACTTACGAGCAGTACTTC. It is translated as CATSRDTGRTYEQYF.

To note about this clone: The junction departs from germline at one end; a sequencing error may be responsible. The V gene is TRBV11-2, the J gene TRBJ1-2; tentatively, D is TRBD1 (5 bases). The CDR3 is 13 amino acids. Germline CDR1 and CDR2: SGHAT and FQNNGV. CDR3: CASSLDRTYGYTF. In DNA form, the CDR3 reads TGTGCCAGCAGCCTAGACAGAACCTATGGCTACACCTTC.

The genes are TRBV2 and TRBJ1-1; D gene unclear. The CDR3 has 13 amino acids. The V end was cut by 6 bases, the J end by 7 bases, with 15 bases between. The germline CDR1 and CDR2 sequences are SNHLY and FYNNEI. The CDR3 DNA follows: TGTGCCAGCAGGATGTACAACAGCCGTGAAGCTTTCTTT. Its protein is CASRMYNSREAFF. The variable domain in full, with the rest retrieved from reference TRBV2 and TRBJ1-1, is EPEVTQTPSHQVTQMGQEVILRCVPISNHLYFYWYRQILGQKVEFLVSFYNNEISEKSEIFDDQFSVERPDGSNFTLKIRSTKLEDSAMYFCASRMYNSREAFFGQGTRLTVV.

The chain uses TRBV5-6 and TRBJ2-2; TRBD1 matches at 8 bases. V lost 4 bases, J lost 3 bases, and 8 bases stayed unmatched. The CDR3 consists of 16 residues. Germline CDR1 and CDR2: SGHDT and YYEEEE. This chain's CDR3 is CASSIGQGVYTGELFF. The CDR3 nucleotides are TGTGCCAGCAGCATAGGACAGGGAGTTTACACCGGGGAGCTGTTTTTT.

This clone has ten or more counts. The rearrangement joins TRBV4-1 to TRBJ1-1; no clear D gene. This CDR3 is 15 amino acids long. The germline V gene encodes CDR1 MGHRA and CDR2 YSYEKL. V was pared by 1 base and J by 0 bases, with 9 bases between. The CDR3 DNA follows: TGCGCCAGCAGCCAAGTTCGCAGCGTGAACACTGAAGCTTTCTTT. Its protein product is CASSQVRSVNTEAFF.

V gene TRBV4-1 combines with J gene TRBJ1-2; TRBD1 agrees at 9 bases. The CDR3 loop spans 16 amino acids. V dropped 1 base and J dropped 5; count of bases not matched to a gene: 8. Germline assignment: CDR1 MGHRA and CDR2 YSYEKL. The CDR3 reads CASSQVGTGKDYGYTF. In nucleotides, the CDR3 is TGCGCCAGCAGCCAAGTAGGGACAGGGAAGGATTATGGCTACACCTTC.